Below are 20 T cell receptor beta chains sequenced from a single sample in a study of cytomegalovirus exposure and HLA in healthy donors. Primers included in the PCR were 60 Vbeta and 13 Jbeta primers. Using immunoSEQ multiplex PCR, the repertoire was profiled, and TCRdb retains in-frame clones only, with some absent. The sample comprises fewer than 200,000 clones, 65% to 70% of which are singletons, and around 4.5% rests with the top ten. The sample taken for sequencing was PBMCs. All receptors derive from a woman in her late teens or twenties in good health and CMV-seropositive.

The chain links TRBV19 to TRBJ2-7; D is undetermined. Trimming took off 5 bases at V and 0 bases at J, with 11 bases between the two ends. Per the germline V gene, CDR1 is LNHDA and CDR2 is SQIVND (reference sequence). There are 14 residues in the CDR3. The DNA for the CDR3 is TGTGCCAGTAGTTTGTCGGTTGACTCCTACGAGCAGTACTTC. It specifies CASSLSVDSYEQYF. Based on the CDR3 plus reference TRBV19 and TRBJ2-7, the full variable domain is DGGITQSPKYLFRKEGQNVTLSCEQNLNHDAMYWYRQDPGQGLRLIYYSQIVNDFQKGDIAEGYSVSREKKESFPLTVTSAQKNPTAFYLCASSLSVDSYEQYFGPGTRLTVT.

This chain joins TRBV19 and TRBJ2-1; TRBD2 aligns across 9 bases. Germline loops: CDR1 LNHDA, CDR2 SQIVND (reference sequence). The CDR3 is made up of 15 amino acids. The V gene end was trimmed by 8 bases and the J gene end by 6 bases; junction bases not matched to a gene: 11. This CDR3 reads CASRDPGGGANEQFF. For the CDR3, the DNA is TGTGCCAGTCGGGACCCTGGCGGGGGGGCCAATGAGCAGTTCTTC. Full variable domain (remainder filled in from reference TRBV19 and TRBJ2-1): DGGITQSPKYLFRKEGQNVTLSCEQNLNHDAMYWYRQDPGQGLRLIYYSQIVNDFQKGDIAEGYSVSREKKESFPLTVTSAQKNPTAFYLCASRDPGGGANEQFFGPGTRLTVL.

The CDR3 loop is CASSVEGGLATNEKLFF. The CDR3 DNA follows: TGTGCCAGCAGCGTAGAGGGGGGGCTGGCAACTAATGAAAAACTGTTTTTT. This chain uses TRBV9 with TRBJ1-4; D may be TRBD1 (6 bases). Germline V gene lookup returns CDR1 SGDLS and CDR2 YYNGEE. V lost 0 bases, J lost 0 bases, and 12 bases lay in between. The CDR3 has 17 residues. Full variable domain (rest looked up from reference TRBV9 and TRBJ1-4): DSGVTQTPKHLITATGQRVTLRCSPRSGDLSVYWYQQSLDQGLQFLIQYYNGEERAKGNILERFSAQQFPDLHSELNLSSLELGDSALYFCASSVEGGLATNEKLFFGSGTQLSVL.

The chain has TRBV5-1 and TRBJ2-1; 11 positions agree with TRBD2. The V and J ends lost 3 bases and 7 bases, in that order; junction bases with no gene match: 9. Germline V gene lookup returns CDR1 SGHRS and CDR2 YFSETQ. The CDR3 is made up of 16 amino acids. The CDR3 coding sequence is TGCGCCAGCAGCTCATCCGGGACTAGCGGAGGGAATGAGCAGTTCTTC. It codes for CASSSSGTSGGNEQFF.

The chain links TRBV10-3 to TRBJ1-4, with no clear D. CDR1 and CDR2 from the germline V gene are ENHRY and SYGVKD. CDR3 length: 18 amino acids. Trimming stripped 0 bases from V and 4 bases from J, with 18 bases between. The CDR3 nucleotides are TGTGCCATCAGTGAGTCGCAAGGCCCGGGGTCTGGTAATGAAAAACTGTTTTTT. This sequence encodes CAISESQGPGSGNEKLFF.

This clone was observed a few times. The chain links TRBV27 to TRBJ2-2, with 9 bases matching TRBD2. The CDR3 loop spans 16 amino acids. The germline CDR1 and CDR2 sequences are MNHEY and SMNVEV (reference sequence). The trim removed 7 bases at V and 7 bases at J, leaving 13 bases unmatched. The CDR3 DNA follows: TGTGCCAGCACTAACTTGGGCGGGGGGGCCATCGGGGAGCTGTTTTTT. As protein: CASTNLGGGAIGELFF.

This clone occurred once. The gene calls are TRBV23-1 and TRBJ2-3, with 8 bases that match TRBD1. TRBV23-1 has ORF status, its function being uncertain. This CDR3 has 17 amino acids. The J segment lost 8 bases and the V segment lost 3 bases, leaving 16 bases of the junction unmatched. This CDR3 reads CASSHIGQGITHGTQYF. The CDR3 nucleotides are TGCGCCAGCAGTCATATCGGACAGGGAATCACTCACGGTACGCAGTATTTT.

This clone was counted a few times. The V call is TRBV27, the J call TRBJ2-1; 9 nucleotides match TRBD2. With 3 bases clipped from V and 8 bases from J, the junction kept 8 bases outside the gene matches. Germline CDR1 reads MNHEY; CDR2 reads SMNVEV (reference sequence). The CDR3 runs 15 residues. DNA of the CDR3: TGTGCCAGCAGTTTCCCAGCGGGGGGAGTCTATGAGCAGTTCTTC. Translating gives CASSFPAGGVYEQFF.

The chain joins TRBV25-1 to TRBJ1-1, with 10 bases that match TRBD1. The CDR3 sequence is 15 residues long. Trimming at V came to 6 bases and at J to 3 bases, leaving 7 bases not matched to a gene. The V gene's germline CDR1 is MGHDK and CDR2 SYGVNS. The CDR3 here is CASSRQGAQDTEAFF. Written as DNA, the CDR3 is TGTGCCAGCAGCAGACAGGGGGCTCAGGACACTGAAGCTTTCTTT.

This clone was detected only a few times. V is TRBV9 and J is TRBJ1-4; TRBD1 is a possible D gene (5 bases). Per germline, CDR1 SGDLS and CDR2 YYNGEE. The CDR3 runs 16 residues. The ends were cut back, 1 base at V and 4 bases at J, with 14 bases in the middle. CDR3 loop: CASSVSLGQGNEKLFF. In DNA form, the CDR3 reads TGTGCCAGCAGCGTATCGTTAGGGCAGGGTAATGAAAAACTGTTTTTT. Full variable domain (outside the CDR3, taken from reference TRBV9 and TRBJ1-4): DSGVTQTPKHLITATGQRVTLRCSPRSGDLSVYWYQQSLDQGLQFLIQYYNGEERAKGNILERFSAQQFPDLHSELNLSSLELGDSALYFCASSVSLGQGNEKLFFGSGTQLSVL.

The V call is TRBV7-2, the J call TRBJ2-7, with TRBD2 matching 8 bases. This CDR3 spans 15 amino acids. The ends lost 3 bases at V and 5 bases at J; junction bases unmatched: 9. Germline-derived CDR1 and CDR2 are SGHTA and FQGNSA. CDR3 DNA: TGTGCCAGCAGCTTCGGACTAGCCGAAGTCCACGAGCAGTACTTC. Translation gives CASSFGLAEVHEQYF.

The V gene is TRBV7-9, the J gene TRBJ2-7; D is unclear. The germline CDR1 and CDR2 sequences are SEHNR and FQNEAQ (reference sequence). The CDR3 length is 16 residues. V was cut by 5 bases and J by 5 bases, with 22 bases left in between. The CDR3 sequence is CASSDPLPGDVNEQYF. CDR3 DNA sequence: TGTGCCAGCAGCGATCCATTACCAGGCGACGTCAACGAGCAGTACTTC.

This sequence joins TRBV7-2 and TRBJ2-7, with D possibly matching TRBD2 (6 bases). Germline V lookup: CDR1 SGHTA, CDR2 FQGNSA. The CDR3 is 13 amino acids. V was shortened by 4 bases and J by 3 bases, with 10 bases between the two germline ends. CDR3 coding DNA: TGTGCCAGCAGCTCCGCGGGAAACTACGAGCAGTACTTC. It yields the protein CASSSAGNYEQYF. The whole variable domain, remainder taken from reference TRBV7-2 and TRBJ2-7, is GAGVSQSPSNKVTEKGKDVELRCDPISGHTALYWYRQSLGQGLEFLIYFQGNSAPDKSGLPSDRFSAERTGGSVSTLTIQRTQQEDSAVYLCASSSAGNYEQYFGPGTRLTVT.

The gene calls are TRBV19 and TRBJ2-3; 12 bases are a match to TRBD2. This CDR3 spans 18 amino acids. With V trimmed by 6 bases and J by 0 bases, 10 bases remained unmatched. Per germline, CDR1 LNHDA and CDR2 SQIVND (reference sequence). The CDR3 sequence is CASRLAGGPPTSTDTQYF. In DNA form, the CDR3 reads TGTGCCAGTAGGCTAGCGGGGGGGCCCCCTACTAGCACAGATACGCAGTATTTT.

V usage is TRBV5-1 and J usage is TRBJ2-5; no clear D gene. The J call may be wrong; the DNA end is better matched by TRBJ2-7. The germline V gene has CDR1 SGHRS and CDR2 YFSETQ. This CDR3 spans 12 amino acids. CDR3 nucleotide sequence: TGCGCCAGCAGGCGTAGACTCTACGAGCAGTACTTC. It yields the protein CASRRRLYEQYF.

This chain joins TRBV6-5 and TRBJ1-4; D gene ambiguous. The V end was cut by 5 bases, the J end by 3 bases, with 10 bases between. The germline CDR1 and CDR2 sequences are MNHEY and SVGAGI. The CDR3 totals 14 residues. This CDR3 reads CASSRTRANEKLFF. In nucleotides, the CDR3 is TGTGCCAGCAGTCGGACTCGGGCTAATGAAAAACTGTTTTTT.

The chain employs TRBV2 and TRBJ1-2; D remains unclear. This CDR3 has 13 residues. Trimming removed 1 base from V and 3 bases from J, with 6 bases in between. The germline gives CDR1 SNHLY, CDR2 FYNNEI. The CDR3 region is CASSEGQYYGYTF. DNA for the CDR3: TGTGCCAGCAGTGAAGGGCAATACTATGGCTACACCTTC. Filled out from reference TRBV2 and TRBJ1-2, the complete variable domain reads EPEVTQTPSHQVTQMGQEVILRCVPISNHLYFYWYRQILGQKVEFLVSFYNNEISEKSEIFDDQFSVERPDGSNFTLKIRSTKLEDSAMYFCASSEGQYYGYTFGSGTRLTVV.

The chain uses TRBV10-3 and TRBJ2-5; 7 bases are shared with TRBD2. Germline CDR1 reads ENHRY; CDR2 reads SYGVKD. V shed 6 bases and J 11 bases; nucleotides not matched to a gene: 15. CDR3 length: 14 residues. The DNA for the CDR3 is TGTGCCATCAGGCCGGGACTATCTACGGGAGAGCAGTACTTC. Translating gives CAIRPGLSTGEQYF.

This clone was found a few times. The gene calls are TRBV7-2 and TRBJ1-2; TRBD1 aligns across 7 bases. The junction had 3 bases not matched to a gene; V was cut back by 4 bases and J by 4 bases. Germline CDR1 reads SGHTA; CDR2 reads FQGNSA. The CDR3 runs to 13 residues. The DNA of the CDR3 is TGTGCCAGCAGCTCGGGACAGCGCTATGGCTACACCTTC. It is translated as CASSSGQRYGYTF.

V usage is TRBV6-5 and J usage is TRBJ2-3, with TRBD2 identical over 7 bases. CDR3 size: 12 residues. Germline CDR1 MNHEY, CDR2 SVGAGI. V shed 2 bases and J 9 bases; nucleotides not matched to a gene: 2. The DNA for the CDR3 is TGTGCCAGCAGTTACGCGGGGGACACGCAGTATTTT. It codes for CASSYAGDTQYF.